This TCR beta chain was sequenced in a study of cytomegalovirus exposure and HLA in healthy donors. Whole-study results and caveats: A later analysis linked a missense variant in DCLRE1C to the trimming of TCR beta V and J genes. Further analysis, carried out later, found HLA-associated TCR beta chains more clonally expanded than equally common other chains.

13 Jbeta primers and 60 Vbeta primers were used for the PCR. Only in-frame clones appear in the TCRdb table, and some are missing; sequencing was by immunoSEQ multiplex PCR. The data show 150,000 to 200,000 clones, approximately 83% seen once. The CDR3 extends over 15 amino acids. Trimming took 0 bases from V and 4 from J, leaving 11 bases between them. The sample holds a few counts of this clone. Its antigen is currently unknown. The chain has TRBV5-3 and TRBJ2-1; TRBD1 is a possible D gene (6 bases). TRBV5-3 is classed as an ORF, of uncertain function. The receptor's source is a male donor in good health and CMV-seronegative. The sequenced sample was PBMCs. CDR3 loop: CARSLELGGYNEQFF. CDR3 DNA: TGTGCCAGAAGCTTGGAATTAGGGGGATACAATGAGCAGTTCTTC.